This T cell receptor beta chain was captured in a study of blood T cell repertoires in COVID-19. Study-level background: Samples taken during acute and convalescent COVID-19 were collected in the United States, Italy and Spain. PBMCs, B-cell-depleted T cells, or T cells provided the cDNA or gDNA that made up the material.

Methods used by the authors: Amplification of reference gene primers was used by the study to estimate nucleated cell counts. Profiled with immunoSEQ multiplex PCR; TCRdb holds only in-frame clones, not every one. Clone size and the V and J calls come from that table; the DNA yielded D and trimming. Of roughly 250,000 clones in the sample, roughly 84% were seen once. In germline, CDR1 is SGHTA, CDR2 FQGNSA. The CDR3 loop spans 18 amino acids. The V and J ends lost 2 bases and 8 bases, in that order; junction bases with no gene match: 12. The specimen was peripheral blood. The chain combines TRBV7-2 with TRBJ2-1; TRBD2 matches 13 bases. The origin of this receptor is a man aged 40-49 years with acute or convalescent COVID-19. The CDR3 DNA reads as TGTGCCAGCAGCTTAAGTCGACTAGCGGGGGGTGGGATCGATGAGCAGTTCTTC. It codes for CASSLSRLAGGGIDEQFF.